A selection of T cell receptor beta chains follows, all from one sample in a study of T cells in Graves' hyperthyroidism and ophthalmopathy. TCRdb itself ran the multiplex PCR reads through MiXCR, one entry per CDR3 protein. Among 250,000 or so distinct CDR3 sequences listed, roughly 15% were seen once. Sequenced: blood. The receptors were sampled from a woman younger than 35 with Graves' ophthalmopathy. Each CDR3 is given with its conserved first and last residue. The D gene is left open where the match is weak. Rows give clone size only sometimes, using once, few, many, or a class for an expanded clone.

clone size	D gene	V gene	J gene	CDR3 protein	CDR3 DNA
.	.	TRBV3-1	TRBJ2-1	CASSRVTGDEQFF	TGTGCCAGCAGCCGAGTGACGGGGGATGAGCAGTTCTTC
many	.	TRBV7-2	TRBJ2-7	CASSPLGGGGQYF	TGTGCCAGCAGCCCCCTTGGGGGCGGAGGGCAGTACTTC
.	.	TRBV7-2	TRBJ2-7	CASSLDPLGYEQYF	TGTGCCAGCAGCTTAGATCCTCTGGGGTACGAGCAGTACTTC
many	TRBD2	TRBV5-6	TRBJ2-1	CASSFGREVRNEQFF	TGTGCCAGCAGCTTTGGTCGGGAGGTAAGGAATGAGCAGTTCTTC
many	TRBD2	TRBV20-1	TRBJ2-3	CSAPSGGRALVTDTQYF	TGCAGTGCCCCATCCGGCGGGAGGGCCCTTGTCACAGATACGCAGTATTTT
many	TRBD1	TRBV11-2	TRBJ1-1	CASSSGQGDTEAFF	TGTGCCAGCAGCTCGGGACAGGGCGACACTGAAGCTTTCTTT
many	TRBD2	TRBV18	TRBJ2-2	CASSPRPAGGNTGELFF	TGTGCCAGCTCACCACGCCCAGCGGGAGGTAACACCGGGGAGCTGTTTTTT
.	.	TRBV4-1	TRBJ2-4	CASSQDWRDIQYF	TGCGCCAGCAGCCAAGATTGGCGGGACATTCAGTACTTC
many	TRBD1	TRBV6-5	TRBJ1-2	CASRNTGQGKGGYTF	TGTGCCAGCAGGAACACTGGACAGGGGAAAGGTGGCTACACCTTC
many	.	TRBV20-1	TRBJ2-1	CSARDPQLDEQFF	TGCAGTGCTAGAGATCCTCAACTGGATGAGCAGTTCTTC
many	.	TRBV28	TRBJ1-6	CASSLSGSPLHF	TGTGCCAGCAGTTTATCTGGGTCACCCCTCCACTTT
many	.	TRBV7-2	TRBJ2-5	CASSATGTVQETQYF	TGTGCCAGCAGCGCGACCGGGACGGTCCAAGAGACCCAGTACTTC
many	TRBD1	TRBV20-1	TRBJ1-2	CSAGDRVDGYTF	TGCAGTGCTGGGGACAGGGTAGATGGCTACACCTTC
many	TRBD1	TRBV2	TRBJ2-2	CASSWTGGLFF	TGTGCCAGCAGTTGGACAGGGGGACTGTTTTTT
.	TRBD2	TRBV29-1	TRBJ2-1	CSVSYPGTSGPYNEQFF	TGCAGCGTCTCCTACCCCGGGACTAGCGGACCCTACAATGAGCAGTTCTTC
many	TRBD1	TRBV7-2	TRBJ1-2	CASSNRQGNGYTF	TGTGCCAGCAGCAACCGACAGGGTAATGGCTACACCTTC
many	.	TRBV27	TRBJ2-2	CASSGAAATNTGELFF	TGTGCCAGCAGTGGGGCGGCGGCAACGAACACCGGGGAGCTGTTTTTT
many	.	TRBV6-1	TRBJ1-1	CASSENIPNTEAFF	TGTGCCAGCAGTGAAAACATTCCGAACACTGAAGCTTTCTTT
.	.	TRBV28	TRBJ1-4	CASSLLGGQEKLFF	TGTGCCAGCAGTTTATTGGGGGGGCAAGAAAAACTGTTTTTT
many	TRBD2	TRBV2	TRBJ2-5	CASKETSGTLETQYF	TGTGCCAGCAAGGAGACTAGCGGGACCTTAGAGACCCAGTACTTC
many	.	TRBV20-1	TRBJ2-1	CSARDRAGVVVEQFF	TGCAGTGCTAGAGATCGCGCGGGTGTAGTTGTTGAGCAGTTCTTC
many	.	TRBV20-1	TRBJ2-5	CSAPVASRETQYF	TGCAGTGCTCCAGTGGCTTCCCGGGAGACCCAGTACTTC
many	TRBD2	TRBV13	TRBJ2-7	CASSLRGNPYEQYF	TGTGCCAGCAGCTTGCGGGGGAACCCCTACGAGCAGTACTTC
many	TRBD1	TRBV14	TRBJ1-1	CASSKTGGTNTEAFF	TGTGCCAGCAGCAAGACAGGGGGAACCAACACTGAAGCTTTCTTT
many	TRBD2	TRBV3-1	TRBJ2-7	CASSQGLAGGGYTEQYF	TGTGCCAGCAGCCAAGGACTAGCGGGAGGGGGATATACTGAGCAGTACTTC
few	TRBD1	TRBV6-1	TRBJ2-1	CASSRTGYSYNEQFF	TGTGCCAGCAGTAGGACAGGGTACTCCTACAATGAGCAGTTCTTC
.	.	TRBV5-4	TRBJ1-2	CASSFGQYYRDGYTF	TGTGCCAGCAGCTTTGGCCAATATTACAGGGATGGCTACACCTTC
.	.	TRBV5-1	TRBJ2-5	CASSLRFRDETQYF	TGCGCCAGCAGCTTGCGGTTCCGTGACGAGACCCAGTACTTC
many	TRBD2	TRBV20-1	TRBJ2-7	CSARGAGGALEQYF	TGCAGTGCTAGAGGTGCCGGGGGGGCGTTGGAGCAGTACTTC
many	.	TRBV28	TRBJ2-7	CASRGTLYEQYF	TGTGCCAGCCGAGGGACACTGTACGAGCAGTACTTC